Each of the 32 T cell receptor beta chains below was sequenced from the same sample in a study of blood T cell repertoires in COVID-19. TCRdb's copy holds only in-frame clones and misses some; the assay was immunoSEQ multiplex PCR. The profile shows roughly 22,000 clones, approximately 80% of them singletons. The source material was peripheral blood. The receptors originated from a woman aged 65 to 85 with COVID-19, enrolled during active disease.

The gene calls are TRBV6-5 and TRBJ1-5; the D gene is possibly TRBD1 (5 bases). Trimming stripped 5 bases from V and 3 bases from J, with 11 bases between. This CDR3 region has 14 residues. Germline loops: CDR1 MNHEY, CDR2 SVGAGI. The CDR3 coding sequence is TGTGCCAGCAGTCCCCGGGGGAACAATCAGCCCCAGCATTTT. It encodes CASSPRGNNQPQHF.

This clone has more than one count but fewer than ten. This chain connects TRBV2 to TRBJ1-5, with a tentative D call TRBD1 (5 bases). V was trimmed by 2 bases and J by 0 bases, leaving 8 bases between them. Germline assignment: CDR1 SNHLY and CDR2 FYNNEI. The CDR3 has 15 residues. The CDR3 protein is CASSERGDSNQPQHF. CDR3 nucleotides: TGTGCCAGCAGTGAACGGGGGGATAGCAATCAGCCCCAGCATTTT.

The chain joins TRBV5-8 to TRBJ1-1; TRBD1 aligns across 7 bases. The CDR3 loop spans 15 amino acids. Looked up from germline, CDR1 is SGHTS and CDR2 is YDEGEE. V shed 0 bases, J shed 5 bases, and the junction held 7 bases outside the gene matches. The CDR3 bases are TGTGCCAGCAGCTTGGATAGAGGGGGCTGGACTGAAGCTTTCTTT. Translating it yields CASSLDRGGWTEAFF.

The J gene is TRBJ1-1, the V gene TRBV18; no definite D call. This CDR3 is built from 15 residues. Trimming took off 3 bases at V and 1 base at J, with 12 bases between the two ends. Germline V gene data show CDR1 as KGHSH and CDR2 as LQKENI. CDR3 coding DNA: TGTGCCAGCTCACCGGGAGCGGCCGCGAACACTGAAGCTTTCTTT. This codes for CASSPGAAANTEAFF.

V gene TRBV27 combines with J gene TRBJ2-3, with 7 positions matching TRBD1. J was trimmed by 12 bases and V by 4 bases; bases with no gene match: 13. In germline, CDR1 is MNHEY, CDR2 SMNVEV (reference sequence). The CDR3 is made up of 14 amino acids. DNA of the CDR3: TGTGCCAGCAGTTCCTTGGACAGGCCACATGGTCAGTATTTT. Protein: CASSSLDRPHGQYF.

The CDR3 reads CASSLARQETQYF. Written as DNA, the CDR3 is TGTGCCAGCAGCTTAGCTCGCCAAGAGACCCAGTACTTC. The rearrangement joins TRBV7-2 to TRBJ2-5; D not resolved. CDR3 size: 13 residues. V lost 0 bases and J 1 base, leaving 3 bases between the germline ends. Germline-derived CDR1 and CDR2 are SGHTA and FQGNSA.

This chain joins TRBV24-1 and TRBJ1-5; TRBD1 matches at 7 bases. In germline, CDR1 is KGHDR, CDR2 SFDVKD. V shed 4 bases and J 1 base; nucleotides not matched to a gene: 18. The CDR3 spans 20 residues. The CDR3 nucleotides read TGTGCCACCAGTGACCCGGGGGGGCCAGGGACAGACGGAAGCAATCAGCCCCAGCATTTT. Protein product: CATSDPGGPGTDGSNQPQHF.

The chain couples TRBV6-1 to TRBJ1-5; 8 bases fit TRBD1. V gave up 4 bases and J gave up 0 bases; unmatched junction bases: 5. Germline V lookup: CDR1 MNHNS, CDR2 SASEGT. The CDR3 extends over 16 amino acids. Written as DNA, the CDR3 is TGTGCCAGCAGTGCCCGACAGGGGTTTAGCAATCAGCCCCAGCATTTT. Protein sequence: CASSARQGFSNQPQHF.

This rearrangement joins TRBV7-9 to TRBJ1-2; tentative D call: TRBD1 (5 bases). V lost 1 base and J lost 3, with 15 bases in between. Germline assignment: CDR1 SEHNR and CDR2 FQNEAQ (reference sequence). The CDR3 consists of 16 residues. The CDR3 region has the DNA TGTGCCAGCAGCTTAGTGGACACCCGGTTGGACTATGGCTACACCTTC. Translating gives CASSLVDTRLDYGYTF.

This clone was counted between two and nine times. The genes are TRBV19 and TRBJ2-7; no definite D call. Trimming shortened V by 6 bases and J by 4 bases, and 16 bases separated the two germline ends. Germline assignment: CDR1 LNHDA and CDR2 SQIVND (reference sequence). The CDR3 contains 14 residues. The DNA of the CDR3 is TGTGCCAGTAGCTTGAGGATGAGGCGGTACGAGCAGTACTTC. It translates to CASSLRMRRYEQYF.

V usage is TRBV29-1 and J usage is TRBJ2-1; 10 nucleotides align to TRBD1. The germline CDR1 and CDR2 sequences are SQVTM and ANQGSEA. The junction had 4 bases not matched to a gene; V was cut back by 6 bases and J by 2 bases. CDR3 length: 14 amino acids. The CDR3 region is CSVGDRGTYNEQFF. The CDR3 DNA reads as TGCAGCGTCGGGGACAGGGGAACCTACAATGAGCAGTTCTTC.

This chain joins TRBV6-2 or TRBV6-3 and TRBJ2-7; a possible D gene is TRBD2 (5 bases). Trimming took off 5 bases at V and 5 bases at J, with 16 bases between the two ends. The CDR3 length is 14 residues. The germline gives CDR1 MNHEY, CDR2 SVGEGT. The CDR3 coding sequence is TGTGCCAGCAGTCAGGAGCGGTGGAGTAACGAGCAGTACTTC. Translation: CASSQERWSNEQYF.

This clone has a handful of counts. The chain joins TRBV5-1 to TRBJ2-5; tentative D call: TRBD1 (5 bases). From germline, CDR1 is SGHRS and CDR2 YFSETQ. The CDR3 covers 14 residues. Trimming shortened V by 0 bases and J by 5 bases, and 11 bases separated the two germline ends. The CDR3 nucleotides read TGCGCCAGCAGCTTGGGTAGGGGCGCGGAGACCCAGTACTTC. Amino acids: CASSLGRGAETQYF.

This sequence joins TRBV11-3 and TRBJ2-7; 9 bases line up with TRBD1. The CDR3 is 13 residues long. V was clipped by 2 bases and J by 7 bases; unmatched bases: 3. Germline CDR1 is SGHNT and CDR2 is YENEEA. The CDR3 region is CASSLTTGGEQYF. CDR3 bases: TGTGCCAGCAGCTTAACGACAGGGGGTGAGCAGTACTTC.

The gene calls are TRBV19 and TRBJ1-4; 8 positions match TRBD1. J lost 7 bases, V lost 9 bases, and 7 bases had no gene match. This CDR3 contains 13 residues. Germline-derived CDR1 and CDR2 are LNHDA and SQIVND (reference sequence). CDR3 sequence: CASIGTGSEKLFF. The CDR3 DNA is TGTGCCAGCATTGGGACAGGAAGTGAAAAACTGTTTTTT.

About this clone itself: The sample holds other DNA sequences that translate to the same CDR3. The chain couples TRBV19 to TRBJ1-5; D is ambiguous. The CDR3 totals 12 residues. V lost 6 bases and J 2 bases, leaving 5 bases between the germline ends. Germline-derived CDR1 and CDR2 are LNHDA and SQIVND (reference sequence). The CDR3 nucleotides are TGTGCCAGTAGAGGAGGCAATCAGCCCCAGCATTTT. Residues: CASRGGNQPQHF. Full variable domain (remainder filled in from reference TRBV19 and TRBJ1-5): DGGITQSPKYLFRKEGQNVTLSCEQNLNHDAMYWYRQDPGQGLRLIYYSQIVNDFQKGDIAEGYSVSREKKESFPLTVTSAQKNPTAFYLCASRGGNQPQHFGDGTRLSIL.

This chain uses TRBV9 with TRBJ1-3; no definite D call. In germline, CDR1 is SGDLS, CDR2 YYNGEE. V was clipped by 0 bases and J by 0 bases, with 4 bases between them. The CDR3 runs to 14 residues. The CDR3: CASSVGSSGNTIYF. For the CDR3, the DNA is TGTGCCAGCAGCGTAGGCAGCTCTGGAAACACCATATATTTT.

This clone came up a few times. The rearrangement links TRBV19 to TRBJ2-7, with D perhaps TRBD1 (6 bases). In germline, CDR1 is LNHDA, CDR2 SQIVND (reference sequence). The ends were cut back, 9 bases at V and 0 bases at J, with 18 bases in the middle. CDR3 size: 15 residues. The CDR3 nucleotides read TGTGCCAGAAAGGGGGTAGTAGCGTTCTCCTACGAGCAGTACGTC. It yields the protein CARKGVVAFSYEQYV.

The CDR3: CASSLAGVFEAFF. DNA of the CDR3: TGCGCCAGCAGCTTGGCCGGGGTATTTGAAGCTTTCTTT. The genes are TRBV5-1 and TRBJ1-1; D unclear. The CDR3 covers 13 residues. The V gene lost 0 bases and the J gene lost 7 bases, with 10 bases spanning the gap. From germline, CDR1 is SGHRS and CDR2 YFSETQ.

The rearrangement links TRBV6-5 to TRBJ1-2, with 7 bases fitting TRBD1. The CDR3 extends over 14 amino acids. The V gene end was trimmed by 10 bases and the J gene end by 2 bases; junction bases not matched to a gene: 10. The germline gives CDR1 MNHEY, CDR2 SVGAGI. CDR3: CATQRTGKNYGYTF. In nucleotides, the CDR3 is TGTGCCACACAGAGGACAGGCAAAAACTATGGCTACACCTTC.

This clone was recorded once. The V and J genes are TRBV7-9 and TRBJ1-2; 10 bases match TRBD1. This CDR3 is 15 amino acids long. Germline V gives CDR1 SEHNR, CDR2 FQNEAQ (reference sequence). With V trimmed by 4 bases and J by 7 bases, 9 bases remained unmatched. CDR3 DNA sequence: TGTGCCAGCAGCTCCCCCGAGACAGGGGGCGGTGGCTACACCTTC. Translation: CASSSPETGGGGYTF.

The chain carries TRBV12-5 and TRBJ1-1; D might be TRBD1 (6 bases). The V gene lost 0 bases and the J gene lost 3 bases, with 11 bases spanning the gap. The CDR3 is 15 residues long. Germline-derived CDR1 and CDR2 are LGHNT and FRNRAP. CDR3 nucleotides: TGTGCTAGTGGTTTGGTACAATCAGGGGACACTGAAGCTTTCTTT. This translates into CASGLVQSGDTEAFF.

The J gene is TRBJ2-1, the V gene TRBV7-3; a possible D gene is TRBD2 (5 bases). The CDR3 sequence is 15 residues long. From germline, CDR1 is SGHTA and CDR2 FQGTGA. V lost 1 base to trimming and J lost 6 bases, with 13 bases between them. Written as DNA, the CDR3 is TGTGCCAGCAGCTTAATCCCTAGCATAGGCAATGAGCAGTTCTTC. Amino acid sequence: CASSLIPSIGNEQFF.

The V and J genes are TRBV5-1 and TRBJ2-7; D gene ambiguous. The CDR3 spans 15 residues. Trimming left V 5 bases short and J 0 bases short, with 15 bases between. Germline CDR1 is SGHRS and CDR2 is YFSETQ. The CDR3 DNA reads TGCGCCAGCAGTTACGGCGGCCCCAGCTCCTACGAGCAGTACTTC. This sequence encodes CASSYGGPSSYEQYF. The full variable domain, in which reference TRBV5-1 and TRBJ2-7 provide the parts outside the CDR3, is KAGVTQTPRYLIKTRGQQVTLSCSPISGHRSVSWYQQTPGQGLQFLFEYFSETQRNKGNFPGRFSGRQFSNSRSEMNVSTLELGDSALYLCASSYGGPSSYEQYFGPGTRLTVT.

In regard to this clone: Within the sample, other DNA sequences also encode this same CDR3. The chain uses TRBV11-2 and TRBJ2-7, with D uncertain. The CDR3 is made up of 11 amino acids. Per germline, CDR1 SGHAT and CDR2 FQNNGV. Trimming took off 6 bases at V and 4 bases at J, with 7 bases between the two ends. The CDR3 reads CASSRSYEQYF. The CDR3 coding sequence is TGTGCCAGCAGTCGGAGTTACGAGCAGTACTTC.

The chain carries TRBV5-1 and TRBJ1-2, with D perhaps TRBD1 (6 bases). Looked up from germline, CDR1 is SGHRS and CDR2 is YFSETQ. CDR3 length: 15 residues. Trimming removed 0 bases at V and 4 bases at J, with 13 bases between. The chain's CDR3 is CASSLVTGYTYGYTF. CDR3 nucleotides: TGCGCCAGCAGCTTGGTTACAGGGTATACCTATGGCTACACCTTC.

This chain joins TRBV27 and TRBJ2-7; a possible D gene is TRBD2 (8 bases). Per the germline V gene, CDR1 is MNHEY and CDR2 is SMNVEV (reference sequence). V lost 6 bases, J lost 1 base, and 19 bases lay in between. This CDR3 has 16 residues. The CDR3 spells CASRYSGTVISYEQYF. Here the CDR3 DNA reads TGTGCCAGCAGATATAGCGGGACAGTTATTTCCTACGAGCAGTACTTC.

This clone was counted a single time. The chain couples TRBV6-2 or TRBV6-3 to TRBJ2-2; 7 positions match TRBD1. Trimming cost V 6 bases and J 1 base; bases outside gene matches: 11. There are 17 residues in the CDR3. CDR1 is MNHEY, CDR2 SVGEGT, per germline. Here the CDR3 reads CASSLTGSARNTGELFF. Written as DNA, the CDR3 is TGTGCCAGCAGCCTGACAGGGAGTGCGCGGAACACCGGGGAGCTGTTTTTT.

The chain is built from TRBV19 and TRBJ2-4, with TRBD1 identical over 10 bases. V lost 6 bases and J lost 7; bases outside the gene matches: 3. This CDR3 is built from 13 residues. The germline V gene encodes CDR1 LNHDA and CDR2 SQIVND (reference sequence). For the CDR3, the DNA is TGTGCCAGTAGGACAGGGGGCACGAACATTCAGTACTTC. Translating it yields CASRTGGTNIQYF.

The rearrangement links TRBV7-9 to TRBJ2-5, with TRBD1 identical over 9 bases. CDR3 length: 14 residues. Germline trimming cut 5 bases from V and 4 bases from J; bases unmatched to any gene: 5. CDR1 SEHNR and CDR2 FQNEAQ come from the germline V gene (reference sequence). This CDR3 is CASSPGTGRETQYF. The CDR3 DNA is TGTGCCAGCAGCCCCGGGACAGGGAGAGAGACCCAGTACTTC.

The chain joins TRBV19 to TRBJ2-5, with TRBD1 matching 7 bases. V trimming: 7 bases; J trimming: 5 bases; junction bases outside the gene matches: 7. Germline V CDR1 and CDR2: LNHDA, SQIVND (reference sequence). This CDR3 region has 13 residues. The chain's CDR3 is CASTPRGQETQYF. In DNA, the CDR3 is TGTGCCAGTACCCCCCGGGGACAGGAGACCCAGTACTTC. Based on the CDR3 plus reference TRBV19 and TRBJ2-5, the full variable domain is DGGITQSPKYLFRKEGQNVTLSCEQNLNHDAMYWYRQDPGQGLRLIYYSQIVNDFQKGDIAEGYSVSREKKESFPLTVTSAQKNPTAFYLCASTPRGQETQYFGPGTRLLVL.

In its sample, this clone was seen a few times. The gene calls are TRBV2 and TRBJ1-1, with D uncertain. Between the trimmed V and J ends, which lost 5 bases and 1 base, there was a span of 8 bases. The CDR3 is 13 amino acids. CDR1 and CDR2 from the germline V gene are SNHLY and FYNNEI. In DNA, the CDR3 is TGTGCCAGCAGTCGAGGTGGGAACACTGAAGCTTTCTTT. It is translated as CASSRGGNTEAFF.